This TCR beta chain was retrieved from a study of T cell responses to AZD1222 COVID-19 vaccine. General observations from the study: Nearly half of spike-specific TCRs reportedly target variant regions that are unmutated in the B.1.351 and B.1.1.7 variants. Spike-spanning, vaccine-associated CD4 TCRs were dominant at 160-218 and 743-854. Only a handful of people who got AZD1222 tested seropositive at baseline.

Profiling relied on immunoSEQ multiplex PCR, and the TCRdb table lists in-frame clones only, not all of them. Of 200,000 or so clones listed, about 94% are singletons. With respect to this clone: Its antigen is undetermined.

V was pared by 6 bases and J by 2 bases, with 7 bases between. Germline CDR1 reads MNHEY; CDR2 reads SMNVEV (reference sequence). The CDR3 runs to 12 residues. The chain links TRBV27 to TRBJ1-1; TRBD1 might be the D (5 bases). The input for sequencing was peripheral blood, taken on day 0 of AZD1222 vaccination. The source of this sequence is an adult in good health. This CDR3 is CASRWGNTEAFF. CDR3 in DNA: TGTGCCAGCAGGTGGGGCAACACTGAAGCTTTCTTT.